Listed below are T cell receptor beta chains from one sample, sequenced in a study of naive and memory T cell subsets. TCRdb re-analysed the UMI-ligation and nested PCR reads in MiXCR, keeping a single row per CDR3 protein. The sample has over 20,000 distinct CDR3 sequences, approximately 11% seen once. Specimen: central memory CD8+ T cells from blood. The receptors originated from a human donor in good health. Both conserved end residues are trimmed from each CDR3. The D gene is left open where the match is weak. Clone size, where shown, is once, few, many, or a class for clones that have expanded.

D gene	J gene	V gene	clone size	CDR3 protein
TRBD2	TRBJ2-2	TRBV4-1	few	ASSQDSRTSATWGELF
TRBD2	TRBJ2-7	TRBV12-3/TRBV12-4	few	ASSPRPSGSSYEQY
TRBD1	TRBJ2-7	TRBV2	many	ASSWTGGFSYEQY
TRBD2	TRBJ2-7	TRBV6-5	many	ASSPMGGNNEQY
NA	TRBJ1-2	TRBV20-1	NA	SARATQYKTGFQYGYT
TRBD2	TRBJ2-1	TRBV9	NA	ASSVKVVGGGDNEQF
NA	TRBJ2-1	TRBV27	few	ASSLRADFNEQF
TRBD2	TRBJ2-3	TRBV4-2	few	ASRLGEGSTDTQY
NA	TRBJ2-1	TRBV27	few	ASSLSSGGAYEQF
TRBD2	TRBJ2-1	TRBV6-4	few	ASSGTSGSYNEQF
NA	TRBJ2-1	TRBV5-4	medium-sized	ASSLDYNEQF
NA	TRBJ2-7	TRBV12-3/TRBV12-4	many	ASTAGGANEQY
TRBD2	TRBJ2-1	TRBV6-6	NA	ASRGTSPFF
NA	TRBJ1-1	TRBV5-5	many	ASSRDLNTEAF
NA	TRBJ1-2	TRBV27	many	ASSFGSGFNYGYT
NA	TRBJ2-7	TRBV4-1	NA	ASSPLVVTYEQY
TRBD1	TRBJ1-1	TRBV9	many	ASSAGQGVAEAF
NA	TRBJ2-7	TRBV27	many	ASSPTWGSYEQY
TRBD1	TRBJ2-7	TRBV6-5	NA	ASIAGTGQYEQY
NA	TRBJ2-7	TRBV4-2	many	ASSQDLDSSYEQY
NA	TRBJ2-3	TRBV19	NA	ASSKLQARPITDTQY
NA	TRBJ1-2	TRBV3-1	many	ASSPCFGGNGYT
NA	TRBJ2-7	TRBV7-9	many	ASSLQVTREQY
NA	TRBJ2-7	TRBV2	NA	ASSGAHHSYEQY
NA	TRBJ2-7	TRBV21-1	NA	ASSKMEGQHQYEQY
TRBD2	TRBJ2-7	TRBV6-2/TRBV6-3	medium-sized	ASSYSSSGSYEQY
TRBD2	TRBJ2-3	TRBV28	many	ASSPGLAVVDTQY
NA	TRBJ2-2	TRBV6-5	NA	ASSYHNRELF
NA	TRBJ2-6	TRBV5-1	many	ASSPPGGSGANVLT
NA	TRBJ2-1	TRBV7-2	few	ASSLPYNEQF
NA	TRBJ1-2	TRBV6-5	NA	ASSGQGGSPYGYT
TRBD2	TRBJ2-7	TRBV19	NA	ASSSASGSYEQY
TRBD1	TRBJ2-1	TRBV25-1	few	ASSEEGQPSYNEQF
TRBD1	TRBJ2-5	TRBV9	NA	ASSVAGTGGETQY
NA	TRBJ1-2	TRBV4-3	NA	ASSQDRRDPIYGYT
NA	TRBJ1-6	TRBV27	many	ASGQGHNSPLH
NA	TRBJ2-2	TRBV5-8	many	ASSPNTGELF
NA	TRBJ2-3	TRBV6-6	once	ASSYWSRNADTQY
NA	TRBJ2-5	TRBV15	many	ATSRGQEIQETQY
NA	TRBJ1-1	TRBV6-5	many	ASSYPWGEAF
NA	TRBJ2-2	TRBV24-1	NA	ATISKNTGELF
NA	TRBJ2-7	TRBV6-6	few	ASSSNYEQY
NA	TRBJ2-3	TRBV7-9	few	ASALSVGVTDTQY
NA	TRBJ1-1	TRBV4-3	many	ASAFTTATEAF
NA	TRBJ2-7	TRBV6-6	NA	ASAAVRYEQY
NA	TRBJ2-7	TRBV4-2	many	ASSQESKIYRATYEQY
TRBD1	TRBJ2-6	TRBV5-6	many	ASSFIGLGQGLPPGANVLT
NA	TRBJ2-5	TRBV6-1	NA	ASSEAVGFETQY
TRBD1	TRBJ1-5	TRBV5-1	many	ASRVNRDSHQPQH
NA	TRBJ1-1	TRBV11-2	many	ASSLFVGGAEAF
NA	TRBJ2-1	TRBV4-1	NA	ASSPPDSFYNEQF
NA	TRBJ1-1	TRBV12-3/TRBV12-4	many	ASSSSTETTEAF
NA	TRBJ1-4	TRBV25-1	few	ASSEGGTYDEKLF